These T cell receptor beta chains were read from a single sample in a study of T cell changes during pregnancy in multiple sclerosis. Repertoires were generated with immunoSEQ multiplex PCR, while TCRdb's copy carries only in-frame clones and drops some. Altogether 80,000 to 130,000 clones are present, about 94% being singletons, with the ten largest covering 0.9%. This specimen consisted of peripheral blood, obtained before pregnancy. The origin of the receptors is a female donor with multiple sclerosis, enrolled in a pregnancy study. Both conserved end residues are part of each CDR3. The D gene is left open where the match is weak. Size tells how often a clone was seen (once, few, many) or the class of an expanded clone, and some rows leave it out.

clone size | D gene | J gene | V gene | CDR3 protein | CDR3 DNA
- | - | TRBJ2-1 | TRBV4-2 | CASSQDWRGYSYNEQFF | TGTGCCAGCAGCCAAGACTGGCGGGGATACTCCTACAATGAGCAGTTCTTC
- | TRBD1 | TRBJ1-1 | TRBV29-1 | CSVKRDRNTEAFF | TGCAGCGTCAAACGGGACAGGAACACTGAAGCTTTCTTT
- | - | TRBJ1-1 | TRBV27 | CASSRDIMNTEAFF | TGTGCCAGCAGCCGGGACATCATGAACACTGAAGCTTTCTTT
once | TRBD2 | TRBJ2-1 | TRBV7-9 | CASFAGGRVNEQFF | TGTGCCAGCTTTGCGGGCGGGAGGGTCAATGAGCAGTTCTTC
- | TRBD1 | TRBJ1-1 | TRBV11-2 | CASSPGQQVPEAFF | TGTGCCAGCAGCCCGGGACAGCAGGTACCTGAAGCTTTCTTT
- | - | TRBJ2-2 | TRBV4-1 | CASSQGSGANTGELFF | TGCGCCAGCAGCCAAGGGTCGGGGGCGAACACCGGGGAGCTGTTTTTT
- | TRBD2 | TRBJ2-7 | TRBV10-3 | CAISESKRESLEQYF | TGTGCCATCAGTGAGTCAAAGCGGGAGTCACTCGAGCAGTACTTC
few | - | TRBJ1-2 | TRBV2 | CASSERGSSYGYTF | TGTGCCAGCAGTGAAAGGGGCAGTTCCTATGGCTACACCTTC
- | - | TRBJ2-5 | TRBV23-1 | CASSQWWRGGETQYF | TGCGCCAGCAGTCAATGGTGGAGGGGAGGAGAGACCCAGTACTTC
- | TRBD2 | TRBJ2-2 | TRBV30 | CASNGGGGNTGELFF | TGTGCCTCCAATGGGGGGGGTGGGAACACCGGGGAGCTGTTTTTT
once | TRBD2 | TRBJ2-1 | TRBV18 | CASSPPTGGDVYNEQFF | TGTGCCAGCTCACCACCAACTGGGGGGGATGTATACAATGAGCAGTTCTTC
- | - | TRBJ2-3 | TRBV30 | CAWTAGDTQYF | TGTGCCTGGACAGCCGGGGATACGCAGTATTTT
- | - | TRBJ2-5 | TRBV15 | CATSRVGTAGETQYF | TGTGCCACCAGCAGAGTAGGCACAGCCGGTGAGACCCAGTACTTC
- | TRBD1 | TRBJ1-5 | TRBV2 | CASSEPGQGNQPQHF | TGTGCCAGCAGTGAACCTGGACAGGGCAATCAGCCCCAGCATTTT
- | TRBD1 | TRBJ1-3 | TRBV7-8 | CASSFGYRGPYSGNTIYF | TGTGCCAGCAGCTTTGGGTACAGGGGGCCTTACTCTGGAAACACCATATATTTT
- | - | TRBJ1-5 | TRBV5-6 | CASSLGIGLNQPQHF | TGTGCCAGCAGCTTGGGGATTGGGCTTAATCAGCCCCAGCATTTT
- | TRBD2 | TRBJ2-7 | TRBV5-1 | CASRLRTSSYEQYF | TGCGCCAGCAGGCTTCGGACTAGCTCCTACGAGCAGTACTTC
- | - | TRBJ2-7 | TRBV27 | CASSSLGLLLGEQYF | TGTGCCAGCAGTTCCCTTGGACTTCTCCTGGGGGAGCAGTACTTC
- | - | TRBJ1-1 | TRBV29-1 | CSVEFAGAMNTEAFF | TGCAGCGTTGAATTTGCAGGGGCCATGAACACTGAAGCTTTCTTT
- | TRBD1 | TRBJ1-1 | TRBV6-1 | CASSLTYRGPEAFF | TGTGCCAGCAGTCTAACCTACAGGGGGCCTGAAGCTTTCTTT
few | - | TRBJ1-1 | TRBV9 | CASSVRPTANTEAFF | TGTGCCAGCAGCGTGAGGCCGACGGCGAACACTGAAGCTTTCTTT
- | TRBD2 | TRBJ2-7 | TRBV5-4 | CASSSQTSGSYEQYF | TGTGCCAGCAGCTCTCAGACTAGCGGGAGTTACGAGCAGTACTTC
- | - | TRBJ2-7 | TRBV27 | CASSPLSTSSYEQYF | TGTGCCAGCAGTCCCCTTAGCACAAGCTCCTACGAGCAGTACTTC
- | TRBD2 | TRBJ2-7 | TRBV7-6 | CASSSGLAGDGSYEQYF | TGTGCCAGCAGCTCCGGACTAGCGGGAGACGGCTCCTACGAGCAGTACTTC
- | - | TRBJ1-3 | TRBV30 | CAGTDRLGNTIYF | TGTGCCGGAACCGACAGACTGGGAAACACCATATATTTT
once | - | TRBJ1-1 | TRBV6-4 | CASSLGVNTEAFF | TGTGCCAGCAGCCTCGGGGTGAACACTGAAGCTTTCTTT
once | - | TRBJ1-5 | TRBV6-1 | CASSEARGYQPQHF | TGTGCCAGCAGTGAAGCGAGGGGGTATCAGCCCCAGCATTTT
- | - | TRBJ1-2 | TRBV15 | CATSRSSNYGYTF | TGTGCCACCAGTCGGAGTTCCAACTATGGCTACACCTTC
- | - | TRBJ2-3 | TRBV29-1 | CSVDQLGTDTQYF | TGCAGCGTCGACCAGCTAGGAACAGATACGCAGTATTTT
once | TRBD2 | TRBJ2-7 | TRBV29-1 | CSVHSGSPYEQYF | TGCAGCGTGCATAGCGGGTCCCCCTACGAGCAGTACTTC
- | TRBD1 | TRBJ2-1 | TRBV27 | CASQGDADEQFF | TGTGCCAGCCAGGGGGATGCTGATGAGCAGTTCTTC
- | TRBD2 | TRBJ2-3 | TRBV6-5 | CASSLAGANTDTQYF | TGTGCCAGCAGTTTAGCGGGAGCCAACACAGATACGCAGTATTTT
- | - | TRBJ1-2 | TRBV2 | CASNFKGDGYGYTF | TGTGCCAGCAATTTCAAGGGGGATGGCTATGGCTACACCTTC
- | - | TRBJ2-7 | TRBV7-9 | CASTPDSPYEQYF | TGTGCCAGCACCCCGGACAGTCCCTACGAGCAGTACTTC
few | TRBD1 | TRBJ2-3 | TRBV5-1 | CASSLGTGVRRDTQYF | TGCGCCAGCAGCTTGGGTACAGGGGTAAGGAGAGATACGCAGTATTTT
- | TRBD1 | TRBJ2-7 | TRBV11-2 | CASSLVTQGAHEQYF | TGTGCCAGCAGCTTAGTCACACAGGGGGCTCACGAGCAGTACTTC
- | TRBD1 | TRBJ1-5 | TRBV18 | CASSPGTGGNQPQHF | TGTGCCAGCTCACCAGGGACAGGGGGCAATCAGCCCCAGCATTTT
- | TRBD1 | TRBJ1-4 | TRBV28 | CASRGQGQGKLFF | TGTGCCAGTCGCGGACAGGGACAGGGAAAACTGTTTTTT
- | - | TRBJ1-3 | TRBV7-8 | CASRQGLSGNTIYF | TGTGCCAGCCGGCAGGGACTCTCTGGAAACACCATATATTTT
- | - | TRBJ1-1 | TRBV5-6 | CASSLGGVMMNTEAFF | TGTGCCAGCAGCTTGGGCGGGGTAATGATGAACACTGAAGCTTTCTTT
- | TRBD2 | TRBJ2-5 | TRBV4-3 | CASSQDLRGGRETQYF | TGCGCCAGCAGCCAAGATCTTAGGGGAGGGCGAGAGACCCAGTACTTC
- | - | TRBJ1-5 | TRBV2 | CASSEGLYSNQPQHF | TGTGCCAGCAGTGAAGGGCTGTATAGCAATCAGCCCCAGCATTTT
- | TRBD2 | TRBJ2-7 | TRBV30 | CAWDSSGSLTGQYF | TGTGCCTGGGACTCTAGCGGGAGTCTCACCGGGCAGTACTTC
- | - | TRBJ1-1 | TRBV21-1 | CASSKARGQKNMNTEAFF | TGTGCCAGCAGCAAAGCTCGGGGTCAAAAGAACATGAACACTGAAGCTTTCTTT
- | TRBD1 | TRBJ2-7 | TRBV27 | CASQTGMDREQYF | TGTGCCAGCCAGACAGGGATGGATCGCGAGCAGTACTTC
- | TRBD1 | TRBJ2-7 | TRBV6-1 | CASRTGTGNWEQYF | TGTGCCAGCAGGACCGGGACAGGGAATTGGGAGCAGTACTTC
- | TRBD1 | TRBJ1-1 | TRBV9 | CASSVGQVYTEAFF | TGTGCCAGCAGCGTTGGACAGGTTTACACTGAAGCTTTCTTT
- | TRBD1 | TRBJ2-3 | TRBV5-8 | CASSLAQGGTDTQYF | TGTGCCAGCAGCTTGGCGCAGGGGGGCACAGATACGCAGTATTTT
- | - | TRBJ1-5 | TRBV27 | CASSYQGSQPQHF | TGTGCCAGCAGTTATCAGGGGAGTCAGCCCCAGCATTTT
- | - | TRBJ1-5 | TRBV19 | CASSSMYQPQHF | TGTGCCAGTAGTAGTATGTATCAGCCCCAGCATTTT
- | TRBD1 | TRBJ2-7 | TRBV19 | CASSIRQGGNYEQYF | TGTGCCAGTAGTATCCGACAGGGGGGGAATTACGAGCAGTACTTC
- | TRBD1 | TRBJ2-7 | TRBV6-6 | CASSPGTGGSYEQYF | TGTGCCAGCAGTCCCGGGACAGGGGGCTCCTACGAGCAGTACTTC
- | - | TRBJ2-7 | TRBV13 | CASSNSAGDYEQYF | TGTGCCAGCAGTAATTCGGCAGGGGACTACGAGCAGTACTTC
- | TRBD2 | TRBJ2-7 | TRBV4-1 | CASSRTYSGRAAYEQYF | TGCGCCAGCAGCCGGACATATAGCGGGAGGGCAGCCTACGAGCAGTACTTC
- | - | TRBJ1-2 | TRBV6-6 | CASSYSKQASYGYTF | TGTGCCAGCAGTTACTCGAAACAGGCGTCGTATGGCTACACCTTC
- | - | TRBJ2-4 | TRBV27 | CASSRGRHEKSKNIQYF | TGTGCCAGCAGTAGGGGCCGACACGAAAAATCCAAAAACATTCAGTACTTC
- | TRBD1 | TRBJ1-2 | TRBV5-4 | CASSLAGQQAIGYTF | TGTGCCAGCAGCTTGGCGGGACAGCAGGCTATCGGCTACACCTTC
- | TRBD2 | TRBJ2-1 | TRBV19 | CASSLSGSLNEQFF | TGTGCCAGTAGTCTTAGCGGGAGCTTGAATGAGCAGTTCTTC
- | TRBD1 | TRBJ2-1 | TRBV27 | CASSLVQGARNEQFF | TGTGCCAGCAGTTTGGTGCAGGGGGCGCGGAATGAGCAGTTCTTC